This T cell receptor (beta chain) is drawn from a study of T cell responses to AZD1222 COVID-19 vaccine. Findings and caveats of the study: Repertoires were obtained solely post-peak T cell response. Dominant CD4 TCR responses targeted spike regions 160-218 and 743-854.

Trimming pared 1 base from V and 0 bases from J, leaving 16 bases between. The CDR3 consists of 18 residues. The germline gives CDR1 MNHEY, CDR2 SVGEGT. Produced via immunoSEQ multiplex PCR; TCRdb's table is partial and in-frame only. The sample has 100,000 to 110,000 clones; about 90% are singletons. A word on this clone: Its antigen is currently unknown.

This TCR came from an adult in good health. The material sequenced was peripheral blood, taken on day 0 of MenACWY control vaccination. This chain links TRBV6-2 or TRBV6-3 with TRBJ1-3; maybe TRBD1 (5 bases). CDR3 in amino acids: CASSYWTGRQSSGNTIYF. The CDR3 DNA is TGTGCCAGCAGTTACTGGACGGGACGCCAGAGCTCTGGAAACACCATATATTTT.